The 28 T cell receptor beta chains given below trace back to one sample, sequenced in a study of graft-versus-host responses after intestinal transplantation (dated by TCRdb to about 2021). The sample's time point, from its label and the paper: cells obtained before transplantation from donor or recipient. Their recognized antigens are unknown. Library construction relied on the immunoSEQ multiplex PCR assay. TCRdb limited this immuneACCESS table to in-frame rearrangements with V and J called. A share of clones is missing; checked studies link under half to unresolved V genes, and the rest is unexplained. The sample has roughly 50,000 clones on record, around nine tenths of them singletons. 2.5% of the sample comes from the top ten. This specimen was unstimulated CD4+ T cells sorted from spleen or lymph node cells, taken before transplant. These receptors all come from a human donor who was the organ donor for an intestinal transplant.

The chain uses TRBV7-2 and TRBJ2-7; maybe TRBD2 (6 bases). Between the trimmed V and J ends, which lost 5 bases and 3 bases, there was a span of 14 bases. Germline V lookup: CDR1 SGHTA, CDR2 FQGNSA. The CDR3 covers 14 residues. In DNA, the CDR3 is TGTGCCAGCAGCCCAGGACCAGCGGGCTACGAGCAGTACTTC. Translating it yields CASSPGPAGYEQYF.

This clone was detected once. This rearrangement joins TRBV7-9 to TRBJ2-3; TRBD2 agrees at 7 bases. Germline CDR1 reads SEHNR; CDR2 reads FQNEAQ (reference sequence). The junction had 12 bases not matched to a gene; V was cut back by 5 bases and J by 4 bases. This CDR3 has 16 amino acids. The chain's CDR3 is CASSTRRAGVSDTQYF. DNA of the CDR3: TGTGCCAGCAGCACCCGAAGGGCGGGAGTCTCAGATACGCAGTATTTT. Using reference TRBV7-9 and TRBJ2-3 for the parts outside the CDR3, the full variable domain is DTGVSQNPRHKITKRGQNVTFRCDPISEHNRLYWYRQTLGQGPEFLTYFQNEAQLEKSRLLSDRFSAERPKGSFSTLEIQRTEQGDSAMYLCASSTRRAGVSDTQYFGPGTRLTVL.

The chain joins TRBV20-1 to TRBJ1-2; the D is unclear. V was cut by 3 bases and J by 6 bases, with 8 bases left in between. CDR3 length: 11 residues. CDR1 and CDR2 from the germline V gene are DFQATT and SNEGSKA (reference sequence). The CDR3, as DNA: TGCAGTGCTAGTCAGGTGGATGGCTACACCTTC. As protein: CSASQVDGYTF.

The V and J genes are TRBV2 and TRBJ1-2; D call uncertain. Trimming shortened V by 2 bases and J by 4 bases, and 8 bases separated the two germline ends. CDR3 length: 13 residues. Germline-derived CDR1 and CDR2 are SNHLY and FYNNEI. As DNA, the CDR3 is TGTGCCAGCAGTGAACGGGGTGGCTATGGCTACACCTTC. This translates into CASSERGGYGYTF.

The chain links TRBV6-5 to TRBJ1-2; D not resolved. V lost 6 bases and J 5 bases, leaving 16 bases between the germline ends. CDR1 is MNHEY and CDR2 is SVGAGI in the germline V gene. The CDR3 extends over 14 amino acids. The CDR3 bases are TGTGCCAGCAGCCTCGGTAGGGCGGGGTATGGCTACACCTTC. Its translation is CASSLGRAGYGYTF.

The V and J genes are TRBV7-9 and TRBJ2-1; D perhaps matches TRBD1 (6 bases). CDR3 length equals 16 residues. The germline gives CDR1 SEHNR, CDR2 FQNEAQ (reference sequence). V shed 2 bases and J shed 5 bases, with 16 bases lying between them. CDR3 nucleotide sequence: TGTGCCAGCAGCTTAATTTTTTCCTCAGGGGACAATGAGCAGTTCTTC. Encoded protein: CASSLIFSSGDNEQFF.

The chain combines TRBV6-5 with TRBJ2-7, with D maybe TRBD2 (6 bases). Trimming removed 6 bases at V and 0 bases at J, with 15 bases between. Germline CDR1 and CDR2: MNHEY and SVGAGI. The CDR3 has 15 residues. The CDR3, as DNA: TGTGCCAGCAGCCGGGACTCCTCTCCCTCCTACGAGCAGTACTTC. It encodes CASSRDSSPSYEQYF.

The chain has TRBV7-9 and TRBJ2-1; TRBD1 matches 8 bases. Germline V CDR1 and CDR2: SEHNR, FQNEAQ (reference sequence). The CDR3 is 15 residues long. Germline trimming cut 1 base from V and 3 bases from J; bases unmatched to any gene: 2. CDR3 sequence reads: CASSLEGQGYNEQFF. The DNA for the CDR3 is TGTGCCAGCAGCTTAGAAGGACAGGGCTACAATGAGCAGTTCTTC.

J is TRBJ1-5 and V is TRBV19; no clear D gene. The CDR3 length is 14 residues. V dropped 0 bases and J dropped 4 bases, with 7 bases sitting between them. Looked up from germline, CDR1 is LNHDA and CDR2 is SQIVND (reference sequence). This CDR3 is CASSIDLGNQPQHF. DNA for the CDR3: TGTGCCAGTAGTATAGATCTGGGTAATCAGCCCCAGCATTTT. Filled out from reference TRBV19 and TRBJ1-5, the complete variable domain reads DGGITQSPKYLFRKEGQNVTLSCEQNLNHDAMYWYRQDPGQGLRLIYYSQIVNDFQKGDIAEGYSVSREKKESFPLTVTSAQKNPTAFYLCASSIDLGNQPQHFGDGTRLSIL.

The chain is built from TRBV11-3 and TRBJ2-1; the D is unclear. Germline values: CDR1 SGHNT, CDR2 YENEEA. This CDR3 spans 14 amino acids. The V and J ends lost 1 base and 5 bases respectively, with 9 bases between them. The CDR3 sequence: CASSLALGNNEQFF. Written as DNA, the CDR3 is TGTGCCAGCAGCTTAGCTCTAGGTAACAATGAGCAGTTCTTC.

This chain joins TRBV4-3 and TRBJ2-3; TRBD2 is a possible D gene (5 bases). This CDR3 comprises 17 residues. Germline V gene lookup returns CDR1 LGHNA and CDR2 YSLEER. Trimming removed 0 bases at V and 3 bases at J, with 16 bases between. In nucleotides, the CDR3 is TGCGCCAGCAGCCAAGATATGGCCAACAGAGGGACAGATACGCAGTATTTT. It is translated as CASSQDMANRGTDTQYF.

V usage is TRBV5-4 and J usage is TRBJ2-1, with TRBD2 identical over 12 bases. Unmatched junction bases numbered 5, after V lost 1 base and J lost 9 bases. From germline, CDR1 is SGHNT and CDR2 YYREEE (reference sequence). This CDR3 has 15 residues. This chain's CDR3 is CASSLWTSGKFEQFF. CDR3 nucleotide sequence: TGTGCCAGCAGCTTGTGGACTAGCGGGAAGTTTGAGCAGTTCTTC.

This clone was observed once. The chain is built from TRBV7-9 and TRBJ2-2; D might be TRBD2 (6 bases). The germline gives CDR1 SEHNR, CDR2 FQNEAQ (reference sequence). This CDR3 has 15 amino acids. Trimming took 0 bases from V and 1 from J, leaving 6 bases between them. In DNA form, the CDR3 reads TGTGCCAGCAGCTTAGCGGGAGGGAACACCGGGGAGCTGTTTTTT. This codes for CASSLAGGNTGELFF.

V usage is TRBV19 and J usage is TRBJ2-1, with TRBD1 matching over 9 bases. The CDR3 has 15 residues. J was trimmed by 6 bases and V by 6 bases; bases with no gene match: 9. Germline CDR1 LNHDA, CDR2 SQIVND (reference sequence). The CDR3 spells CASSLTDRGGNEQFF. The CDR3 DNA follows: TGTGCCAGTAGCCTAACGGACAGGGGAGGCAATGAGCAGTTCTTC.

This CDR3 is CASSPLWPRTDTQYF. Here the CDR3 DNA reads TGTGCCAGCAGCCCCCTGTGGCCCCGCACAGATACGCAGTATTTT. The rearrangement uses TRBV9 and TRBJ2-3, with D hard to call. Between the trimmed V and J ends, which lost 4 bases and 1 base, there was a span of 13 bases. The CDR3 length is 15 residues. Germline V gene lookup returns CDR1 SGDLS and CDR2 YYNGEE.

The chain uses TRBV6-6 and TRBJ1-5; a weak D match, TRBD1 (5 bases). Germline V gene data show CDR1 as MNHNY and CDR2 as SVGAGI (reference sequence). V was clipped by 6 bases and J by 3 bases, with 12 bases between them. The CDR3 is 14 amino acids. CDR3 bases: TGTGCCAGCAGGGGCACAGGTTACAATCAGCCCCAGCATTTT. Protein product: CASRGTGYNQPQHF.

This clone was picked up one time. As DNA, the CDR3 is TGTGCCAGCAGCTTGCAGGGTTATGGCTACACCTTC. This gives the protein CASSLQGYGYTF. V is TRBV6-5 and J is TRBJ1-2; D might be TRBD1 (5 bases). The V end lost 6 bases, the J end lost 5 bases, and 10 bases lay between the germline ends. Germline CDR1 MNHEY, CDR2 SVGAGI. This CDR3 has 12 residues.

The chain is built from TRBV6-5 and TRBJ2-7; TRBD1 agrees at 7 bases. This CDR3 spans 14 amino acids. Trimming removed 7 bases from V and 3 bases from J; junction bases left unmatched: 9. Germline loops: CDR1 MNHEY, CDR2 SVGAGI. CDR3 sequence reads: CASMRGLGFYEQYF. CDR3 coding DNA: TGTGCCAGCATGAGGGGGCTCGGTTTCTACGAGCAGTACTTC.

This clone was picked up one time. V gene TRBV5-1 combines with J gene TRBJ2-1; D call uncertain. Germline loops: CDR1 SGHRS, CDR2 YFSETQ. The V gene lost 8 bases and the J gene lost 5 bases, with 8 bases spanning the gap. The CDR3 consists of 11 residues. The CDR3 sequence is CASRLHNEQFF. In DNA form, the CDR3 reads TGCGCCAGTCGCCTCCACAATGAGCAGTTCTTC.

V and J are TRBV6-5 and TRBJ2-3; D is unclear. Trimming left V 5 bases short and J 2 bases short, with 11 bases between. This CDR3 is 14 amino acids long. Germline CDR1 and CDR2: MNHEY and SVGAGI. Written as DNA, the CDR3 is TGTGCCAGCAGTGAAGTATCCGCCACAGATACGCAGTATTTT. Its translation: CASSEVSATDTQYF.

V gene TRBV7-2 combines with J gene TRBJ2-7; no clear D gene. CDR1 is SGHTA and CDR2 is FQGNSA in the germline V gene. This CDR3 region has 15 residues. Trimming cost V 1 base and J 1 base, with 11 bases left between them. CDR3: CASSLEGYPSYEQYF. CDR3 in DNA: TGTGCCAGCAGCTTAGAAGGATATCCTTCCTACGAGCAGTACTTC.

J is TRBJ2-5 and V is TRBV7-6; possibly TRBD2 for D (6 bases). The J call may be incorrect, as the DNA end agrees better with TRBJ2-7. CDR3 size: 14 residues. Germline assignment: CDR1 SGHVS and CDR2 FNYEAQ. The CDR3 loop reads CASSSSVPGYEQYF. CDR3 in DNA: TGTGCCAGCTCCTCTAGCGTCCCGGGCTACGAGCAGTACTTC.

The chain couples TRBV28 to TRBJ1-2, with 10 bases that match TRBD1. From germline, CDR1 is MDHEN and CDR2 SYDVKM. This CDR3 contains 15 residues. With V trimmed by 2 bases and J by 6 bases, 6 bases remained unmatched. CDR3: CASSLVTGGENGYTF. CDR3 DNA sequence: TGTGCCAGCAGTTTAGTGACAGGGGGCGAAAATGGCTACACCTTC.

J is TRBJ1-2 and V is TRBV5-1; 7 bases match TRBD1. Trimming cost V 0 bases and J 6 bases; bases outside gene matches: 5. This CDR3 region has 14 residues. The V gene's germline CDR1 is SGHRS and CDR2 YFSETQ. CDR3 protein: CASSLGQGGDGYTF. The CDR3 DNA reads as TGCGCCAGCAGCTTGGGACAGGGAGGGGATGGCTACACCTTC. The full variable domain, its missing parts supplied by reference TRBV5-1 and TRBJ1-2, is KAGVTQTPRYLIKTRGQQVTLSCSPISGHRSVSWYQQTPGQGLQFLFEYFSETQRNKGNFPGRFSGRQFSNSRSEMNVSTLELGDSALYLCASSLGQGGDGYTFGSGTRLTVV.

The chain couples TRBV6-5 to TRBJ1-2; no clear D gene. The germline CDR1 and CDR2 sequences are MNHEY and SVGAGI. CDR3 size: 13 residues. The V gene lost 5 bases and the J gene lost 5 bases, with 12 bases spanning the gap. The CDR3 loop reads CASSERGLYGYTF. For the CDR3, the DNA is TGTGCCAGCAGTGAAAGAGGTCTGTATGGCTACACCTTC.

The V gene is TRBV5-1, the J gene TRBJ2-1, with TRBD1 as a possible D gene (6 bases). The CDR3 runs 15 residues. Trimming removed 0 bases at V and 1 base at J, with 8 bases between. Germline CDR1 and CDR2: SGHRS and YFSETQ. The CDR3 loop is CASSLGGGSYNEQFF. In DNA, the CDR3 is TGCGCCAGCAGCTTGGGAGGGGGTTCCTACAATGAGCAGTTCTTC. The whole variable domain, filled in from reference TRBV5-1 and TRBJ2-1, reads KAGVTQTPRYLIKTRGQQVTLSCSPISGHRSVSWYQQTPGQGLQFLFEYFSETQRNKGNFPGRFSGRQFSNSRSEMNVSTLELGDSALYLCASSLGGGSYNEQFFGPGTRLTVL.

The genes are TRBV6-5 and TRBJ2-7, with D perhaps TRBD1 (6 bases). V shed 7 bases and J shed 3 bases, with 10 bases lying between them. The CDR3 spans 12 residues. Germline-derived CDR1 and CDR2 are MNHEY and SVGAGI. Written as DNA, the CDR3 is TGTGCCAGCACCCGGACAGTCTACGAGCAGTACTTC. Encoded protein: CASTRTVYEQYF.

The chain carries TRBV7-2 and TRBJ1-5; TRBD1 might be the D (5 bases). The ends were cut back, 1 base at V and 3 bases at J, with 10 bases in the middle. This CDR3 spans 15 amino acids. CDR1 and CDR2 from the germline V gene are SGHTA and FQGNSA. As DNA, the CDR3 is TGTGCCAGCAGCTTAGAACAGGCCCCCAATCAGCCCCAGCATTTT. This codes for CASSLEQAPNQPQHF.